A single sample gave rise to the 8 T cell receptor beta chains below, sequenced in a study of blood T cell repertoires in COVID-19. The repertoire was sequenced with immunoSEQ multiplex PCR; TCRdb's copy has only in-frame clones and lacks some. This table holds about 120,000 clones, approximately 80% found once. Input material: peripheral blood. These TCRs come from a man aged 70-80 years with active or convalescent COVID-19.

V and J are TRBV7-8 and TRBJ1-5, with 8 bases identical to TRBD1. V lost 2 bases and J lost 5; bases outside the gene matches: 5. Per the germline V gene, CDR1 is SGHVS and CDR2 is FQNEAQ. This CDR3 comprises 15 residues. This CDR3 is CASSLRQGSYQPQHF. CDR3 nucleotides: TGTGCCAGCAGCTTAAGACAGGGGAGTTATCAGCCCCAGCATTTT.

The chain links TRBV5-1 to TRBJ2-2, with TRBD1 as a possible D gene (5 bases). The germline V and J ends were trimmed by 5 bases and 3 bases, with 14 bases remaining between them. CDR3 size: 15 residues. The germline CDR1 and CDR2 sequences are SGHRS and YFSETQ. The CDR3 is CASRVTGLYTGELFF. CDR3 bases: TGCGCCAGCAGGGTAACAGGCTTGTACACCGGGGAGCTGTTTTTT.

This chain links TRBV4-3 with TRBJ2-3; TRBD2 matches 10 bases. Germline V gene sequence: CDR1 LGHNA, CDR2 YSLEER. The J segment lost 2 bases and the V segment lost 1 base, leaving 12 bases of the junction unmatched. The CDR3 runs 19 residues. The CDR3 is CASSQGGWPSGRDTDTQYF. CDR3 sequence (DNA): TGCGCCAGCAGCCAAGGGGGGTGGCCTAGCGGGAGAGACACAGATACGCAGTATTTT.

V gene TRBV6-2 or TRBV6-3 combines with J gene TRBJ2-3; the match to TRBD1 covers 8 bases. With 5 bases clipped from V and 1 base from J, the junction kept 2 bases outside the gene matches. The CDR3 sequence is 14 residues long. Germline CDR1 MNHEY, CDR2 SVGEGT. The CDR3 region is CASSRGQGTDTQYF. Written as DNA, the CDR3 is TGTGCCAGCAGTAGGGGACAGGGCACAGATACGCAGTATTTT.

This clone has a count of ten or more. The chain combines TRBV19 with TRBJ2-7, with D possibly TRBD1 on 5 matching bases. CDR1 is LNHDA, CDR2 SQIVND, per germline (reference sequence). Deletions cut 6 bases from V and 2 bases from J, with 8 bases between. CDR3 length: 12 amino acids. The chain's CDR3 is CASSDSTYEQYF. In DNA form, the CDR3 reads TGTGCCAGTAGCGACAGCACCTACGAGCAGTACTTC.

The chain is built from TRBV5-1 and TRBJ1-2; D not certain. CDR1 is SGHRS and CDR2 is YFSETQ in the germline V gene. The CDR3 totals 14 residues. V gave up 0 bases and J gave up 4 bases, with 10 bases separating them. CDR3 protein: CASSLDRVSYGYTF. The DNA for the CDR3 is TGCGCCAGCAGCTTGGATAGAGTTAGCTATGGCTACACCTTC.

The V gene is TRBV30, the J gene TRBJ1-1, with D maybe TRBD1 (6 bases). V shed 1 base and J shed 3 bases, with 15 bases lying between them. Per the germline V gene, CDR1 is GTSNPN and CDR2 is SVGIG (reference sequence). The CDR3 runs 15 residues. The chain's CDR3 is CAWSGGRGYDTEAFF. CDR3 sequence (DNA): TGTGCCTGGAGTGGGGGAAGGGGGTATGACACTGAAGCTTTCTTT.

The chain is built from TRBV18 and TRBJ2-3, with D possibly matching TRBD2 (7 bases). The CDR3 has 16 amino acids. The V gene's germline CDR1 is KGHSH and CDR2 LQKENI. Trimming removed 1 base at V and 0 bases at J, with 11 bases between. The CDR3 DNA sequence: TGTGCCAGCTCACCACGGGGGGGGGCCAGCACAGATACGCAGTATTTT. It translates to CASSPRGGASTDTQYF.